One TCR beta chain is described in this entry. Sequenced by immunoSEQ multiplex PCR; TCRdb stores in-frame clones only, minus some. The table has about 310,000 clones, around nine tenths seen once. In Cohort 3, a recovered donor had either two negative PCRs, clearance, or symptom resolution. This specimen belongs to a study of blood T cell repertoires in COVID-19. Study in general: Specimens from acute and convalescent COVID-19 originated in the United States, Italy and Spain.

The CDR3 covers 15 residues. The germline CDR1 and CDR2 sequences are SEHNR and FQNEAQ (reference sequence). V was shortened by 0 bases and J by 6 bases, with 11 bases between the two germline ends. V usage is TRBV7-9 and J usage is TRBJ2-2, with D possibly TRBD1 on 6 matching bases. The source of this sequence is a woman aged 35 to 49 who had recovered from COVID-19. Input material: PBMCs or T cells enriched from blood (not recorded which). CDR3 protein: CASSLAGTPAGELFF. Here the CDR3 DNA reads TGTGCCAGCAGCTTAGCTGGGACACCTGCCGGGGAGCTGTTTTTT.